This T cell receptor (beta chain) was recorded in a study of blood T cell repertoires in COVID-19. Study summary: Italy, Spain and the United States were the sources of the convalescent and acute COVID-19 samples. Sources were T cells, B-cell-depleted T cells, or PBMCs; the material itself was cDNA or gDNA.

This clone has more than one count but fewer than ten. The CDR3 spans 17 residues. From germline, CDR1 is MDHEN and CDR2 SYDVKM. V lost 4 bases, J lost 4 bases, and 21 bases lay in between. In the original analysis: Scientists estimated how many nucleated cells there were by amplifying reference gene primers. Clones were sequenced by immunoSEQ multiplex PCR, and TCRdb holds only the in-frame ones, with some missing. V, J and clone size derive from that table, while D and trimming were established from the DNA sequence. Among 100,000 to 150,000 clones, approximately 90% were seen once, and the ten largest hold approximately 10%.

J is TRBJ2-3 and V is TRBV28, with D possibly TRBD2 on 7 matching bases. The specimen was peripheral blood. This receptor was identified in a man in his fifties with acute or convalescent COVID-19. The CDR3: CASSWGISRGQADTQYF. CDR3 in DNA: TGTGCCAGCAGTTGGGGAATCTCGCGGGGGCAGGCAGATACGCAGTATTTT.